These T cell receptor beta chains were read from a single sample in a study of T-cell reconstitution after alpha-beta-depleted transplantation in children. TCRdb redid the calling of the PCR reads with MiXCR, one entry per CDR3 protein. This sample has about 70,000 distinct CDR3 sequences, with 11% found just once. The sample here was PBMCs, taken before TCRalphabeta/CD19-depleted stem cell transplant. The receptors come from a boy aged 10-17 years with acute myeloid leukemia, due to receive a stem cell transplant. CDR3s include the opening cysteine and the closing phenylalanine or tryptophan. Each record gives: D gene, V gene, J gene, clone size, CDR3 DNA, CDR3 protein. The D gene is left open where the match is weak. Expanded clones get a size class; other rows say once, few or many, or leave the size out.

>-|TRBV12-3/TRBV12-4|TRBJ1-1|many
TGTGCCAGCAGTCCGCACGGGAACACTGAAGCTTTCTTT
CASSPHGNTEAFF
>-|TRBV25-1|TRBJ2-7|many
TGTGCCAGCAGTGCTTCAGGAGCATTAGACTACGAGCAGTACTTC
CASSASGALDYEQYF
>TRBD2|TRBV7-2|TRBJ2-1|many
TGTGCCAGCAGCTTAGTTCCAGCGGGAGGGCCGTTTGAGCAGTTCTTC
CASSLVPAGGPFEQFF
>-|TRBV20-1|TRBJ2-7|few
TGCAGTGCCCAAACTAGTGCGCCAGGGTCCTACGAGCAGTACTTC
CSAQTSAPGSYEQYF
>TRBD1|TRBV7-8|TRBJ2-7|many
TGTGCCAGCAGCTTGGGGGACAGGTCCTACGAGCAGTACTTC
CASSLGDRSYEQYF
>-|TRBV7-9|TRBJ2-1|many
TGTGCCCTCACCGAGGACAGCATTTTGAACAATGAGCAGTTCTTC
CALTEDSILNNEQFF
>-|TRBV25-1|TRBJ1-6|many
TGTGCCAGCAGTCGGGTCCTCGGTCTCTCACCCCTCCACTTT
CASSRVLGLSPLHF
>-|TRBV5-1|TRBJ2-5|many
TGCGCCAGCAGCCCCGGCACAGGTTGGGAGACCCAGTACTTC
CASSPGTGWETQYF
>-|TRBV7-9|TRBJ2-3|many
TGTGCCAGCAGCTTAGAGGGCAGGAGTAGCGCAGATACGCAGTATTTT
CASSLEGRSSADTQYF
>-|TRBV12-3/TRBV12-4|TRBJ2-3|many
TGTGCCAGCAGACTCACAGATACGCAGTATTTT
CASRLTDTQYF
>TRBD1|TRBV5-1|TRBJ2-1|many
TGCGCCAGCAGCTTGGCGCCAACCGGGACAGGGGGAGGTGATGAGCAGTTCTTC
CASSLAPTGTGGGDEQFF
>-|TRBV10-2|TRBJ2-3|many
TGCGCCAGCAGTGCAAGCACAGATACGCAGTATTTT
CASSASTDTQYF
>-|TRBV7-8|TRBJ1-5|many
TGTGCCAGCGGTGGGGGGAAGAGCAATCAGCCCCAGCATTTT
CASGGGKSNQPQHF
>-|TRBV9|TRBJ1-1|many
TGTGCCAGCAGCGTCGCCTTTGGTGGGTATAGTATGACTGAAGCTTTCTTT
CASSVAFGGYSMTEAFF
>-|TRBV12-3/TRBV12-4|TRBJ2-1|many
TGTGCCAGCAGTCCGCCGCCGCTGGGGCAGTTCTTC
CASSPPPLGQFF
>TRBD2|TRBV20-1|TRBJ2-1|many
TGCAGTGCTAGGGTGATTCAGCTAGCGGGAGGGAATGAGCAGTTCTTC
CSARVIQLAGGNEQFF
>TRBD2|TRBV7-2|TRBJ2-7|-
TGTGCCAGCAGCTCCTCCACGGTTTTTTGGGGAACCGGGAGGTCCTACGAGCAGTACTTC
CASSSSTVFWGTGRSYEQYF
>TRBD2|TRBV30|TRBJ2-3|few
TGTGCCTGGAGTTCCGGGACTAGCGGGAGAGATACGCAGTATTTT
CAWSSGTSGRDTQYF
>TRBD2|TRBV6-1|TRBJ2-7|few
TGTGCCAGCAGCCGGGGACTAGCGGGAGGGCCGGGCTACGAGCAGTACTTC
CASSRGLAGGPGYEQYF
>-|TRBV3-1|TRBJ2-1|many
TGTGCCAGCAGCCGAGACACAAGCTCCTACAATGAGCAGTTCTTC
CASSRDTSSYNEQFF
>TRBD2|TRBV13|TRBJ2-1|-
TGTGCCAGCAGCTATATAGCGGGGGGGCGTTACAATGAGCAGTTCTTC
CASSYIAGGRYNEQFF
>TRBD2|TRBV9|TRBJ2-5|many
TGTGCCAGCAGCGTAGCTTTCAGGACTAGCGGGGTCCTGGGGCAAGAGACCCAGTACTTC
CASSVAFRTSGVLGQETQYF
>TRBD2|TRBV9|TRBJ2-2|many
TGTGCCAGCAGCGTAGCGGGAGGGCCCTACACCGGGGAGCTGTTTTTT
CASSVAGGPYTGELFF
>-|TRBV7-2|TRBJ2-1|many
TGTGCCAGCAGCTCTACAGGGAATGAGCAGTTCTTC
CASSSTGNEQFF
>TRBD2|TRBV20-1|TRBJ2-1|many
TGCAGTGCTAGTGTAGCGGGACTACAAGCCAATGAGCAGTTCTTC
CSASVAGLQANEQFF